The present T cell receptor (beta chain) was sequenced within a study of technical replicates of blood from a handful of donors. This CDR3 has 11 residues. With 5 bases removed from V and 7 bases from J, the gap between germline ends came to 5 bases. Germline-derived CDR1 and CDR2 are MDHEN and SYDVKM. Using immunoSEQ multiplex PCR, the repertoire was profiled, and TCRdb retains in-frame clones only, with some absent. The sample contains about 80,000 clones, roughly 97% of which appear only once. Input material: T cells isolated from PBMCs. The chain carries TRBV28 and TRBJ2-2; the D is unclear. This TCR was sampled from a human donor in good health. CDR3 residues: CASSLVGELFF. CDR3 DNA sequence: TGTGCCAGCAGTCTTGTCGGGGAGCTGTTTTTT.